This record looks at one T cell receptor (beta chain) sequence and its context. Its antigen is as yet unknown. The germline CDR1 and CDR2 sequences are SGHTA and FQGNSA. The CDR3 totals 14 residues. Trimming removed 7 bases at V and 1 base at J, with 12 bases between. The sample is drawn from a study of a mutant IDH1 vaccine in newly diagnosed glioma. Overall study: Previous treatment comprised radiotherapy, temozolomide, or both, mostly both. Broader study findings: Among top peripheral T cell clonotypes, changes seemed unrelated to pseudoprogression.

Time point denoted: week 47, end of study. Each vaccine dose was 300 ug of mutant IDH1 20-mer peptide, with topical imiquimod. Donor diagnoses consisted of new WHO grade 3 or 4 IDH1-mutant, ATRX-lost astrocytomas. The repertoire was sequenced with immunoSEQ multiplex PCR; TCRdb's copy has only in-frame clones and lacks some. The data show 55,000 to 65,000 clones, over 70% seen once. This rearrangement joins TRBV7-2 to TRBJ2-3, with D possibly called TRBD1 or TRBD2 (5 bases each). Sample: PBMCs, taken from a glioma patient whose treatment included an IDH1 peptide vaccine. The receptor was derived from a man aged 45-65 years with glioma. CDR3: CASTTGAGTDTQYF. The CDR3 DNA is TGTGCCAGCACCACCGGGGCGGGCACAGATACGCAGTATTTT.